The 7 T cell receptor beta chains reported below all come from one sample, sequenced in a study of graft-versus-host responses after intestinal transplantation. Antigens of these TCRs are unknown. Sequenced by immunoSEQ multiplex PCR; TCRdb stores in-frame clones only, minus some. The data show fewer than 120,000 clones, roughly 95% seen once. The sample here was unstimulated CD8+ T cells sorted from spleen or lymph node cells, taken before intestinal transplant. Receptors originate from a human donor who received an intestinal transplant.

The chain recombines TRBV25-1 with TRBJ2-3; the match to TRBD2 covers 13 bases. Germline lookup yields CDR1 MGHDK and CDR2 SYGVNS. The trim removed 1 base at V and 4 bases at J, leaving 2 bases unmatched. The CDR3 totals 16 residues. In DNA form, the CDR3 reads TGTGCCAGCAGTGAATGGACTAGCGGGAGCCCAGATACGCAGTATTTT. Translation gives CASSEWTSGSPDTQYF.

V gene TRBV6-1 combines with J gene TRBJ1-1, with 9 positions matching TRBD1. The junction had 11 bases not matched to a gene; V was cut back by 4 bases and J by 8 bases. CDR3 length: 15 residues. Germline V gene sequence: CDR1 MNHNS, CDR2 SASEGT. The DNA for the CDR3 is TGTGCCAGCAGTGCCCCAGGACAGGGGAAGAGAGAAGCTTTCTTT. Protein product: CASSAPGQGKREAFF.

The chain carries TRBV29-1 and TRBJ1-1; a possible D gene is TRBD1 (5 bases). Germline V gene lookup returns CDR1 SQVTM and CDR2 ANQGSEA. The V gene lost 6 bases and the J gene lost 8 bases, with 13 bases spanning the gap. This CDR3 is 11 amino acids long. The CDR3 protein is CSVLLGREAFF. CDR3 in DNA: TGCAGCGTCCTCCTGGGACGGGAAGCTTTCTTT.

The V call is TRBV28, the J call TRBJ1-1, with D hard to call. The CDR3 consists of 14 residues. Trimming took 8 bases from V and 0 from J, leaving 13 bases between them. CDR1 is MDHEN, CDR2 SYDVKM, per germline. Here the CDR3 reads CASEKEEMNTEAFF. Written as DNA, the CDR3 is TGTGCCAGCGAAAAAGAGGAGATGAACACTGAAGCTTTCTTT.

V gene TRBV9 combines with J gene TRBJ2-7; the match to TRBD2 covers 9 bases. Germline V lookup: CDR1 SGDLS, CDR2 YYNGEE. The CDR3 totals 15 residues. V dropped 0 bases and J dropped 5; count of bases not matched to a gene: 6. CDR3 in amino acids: CASSVGLAGRNEQYF. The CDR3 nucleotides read TGTGCCAGCAGCGTAGGGCTAGCGGGAAGAAACGAGCAGTACTTC.

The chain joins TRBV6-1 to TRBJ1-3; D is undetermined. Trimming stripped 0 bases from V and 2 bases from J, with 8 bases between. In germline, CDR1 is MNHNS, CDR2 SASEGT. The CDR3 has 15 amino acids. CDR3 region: CASSEAITAGNTIYF. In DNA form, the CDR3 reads TGTGCCAGCAGTGAAGCAATTACAGCTGGAAACACCATATATTTT.

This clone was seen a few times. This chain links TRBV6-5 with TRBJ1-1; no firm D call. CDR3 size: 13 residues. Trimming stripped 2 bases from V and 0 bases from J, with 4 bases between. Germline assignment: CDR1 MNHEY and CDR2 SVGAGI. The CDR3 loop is CASSYAVNTEAFF. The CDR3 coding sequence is TGTGCCAGCAGTTACGCAGTGAACACTGAAGCTTTCTTT.